This TCR beta chain was obtained from a study of T cells in Graves' hyperthyroidism and ophthalmopathy (dated by TCRdb to the late 2010s). Study-level background: Peripheral blood was collected at initial diagnosis, before any treatment. In over five Graves' hyperthyroidism patients, the study also compared T-cell repertoires from thyroid tissue with T-cell repertoires from blood. TCR V-J signatures able to tell the groups apart were searched for in a discovery cohort of 90 to 100 patients, of whom approximately 40 had Graves' ophthalmopathy and 55 to 60 had stable Graves' hyperthyroidism. The roughly 100 discovery patients were randomly split 7:3 into training and test sets. Prospective prediction of ophthalmopathy was tested in an independent validation cohort consisting of 18 hyperthyroidism patients and 17 patients who later progressed to ophthalmopathy. According to the paper, TCR Vbeta CDR3 sequencing was carried out on 135 peripheral blood samples, which came from fewer than 50 ophthalmopathy, about 75 hyperthyroidism and 17 progressor patients. After blood sampling, hyperthyroidism patients were treated with methimazole at a starting dose of 30 mg daily, and ophthalmopathy patients were treated with high-dose intravenous methylprednisolone.

V is reduced by 2 bases and J by 5 bases, leaving a spacing of 18 bases between them. The germline V gene gives CDR1 as SGHAT and CDR2 as FQNNGV. The CDR3 runs 16 amino acids, cysteine and phenylalanine included. Only the CDR3 part of the read is kept: 48 bases, read in frame from the first base. This clonotype has ten or more counts. Its antigen remains unidentified. Within one base of it there is no much larger clone, and no base qualities were kept. Study-level results and caveats: Sample size was not statistically predetermined, and blinding of investigators to group allocation was not performed. In validation, the model predicted progression to ophthalmopathy with 60% to 71% sensitivity and approximately 78% specificity, a median of 6.5 months before onset. A model built on a 13 V-J signature distinguished ophthalmopathy from stable hyperthyroidism, reaching 87.88% sensitivity and about 81% specificity in cross-validation and 80%/75% in testing. Most expanded thyroid clonotypes (frequency above 0.001) were also detected in blood, suggesting blood repertoires may reflect thyroid immune responses.

Amplification of TCR beta CDR3 regions was carried out from RNA transcripts. A first-round RT-PCR of the TCR CDR3 used the HTBI primer set with the Qiagen OneStep RT-PCR kit. Libraries were constructed in a second round of multiplex PCR, after which size selection and purification were carried out. Libraries were sequenced paired-end with 100 bp reads on an Illumina HiSeq2000. The paper's data handling went like this. SOAPnuke was used to process the raw data, with reads discarded if the reads contained adapters or uncalled bases, had a mean Phred below 15, or lacked an exact constant-primer or identifier match. High-quality paired reads were merged with COPE v1.2.5, and unique nucleotide sequences were defined as clonotypes. MiTCR v1.1 was used to align the clonotypes against IMGT TRBV, TRBD and TRBJ reference segments. Only V-J combinations with frequency above 0.0001, covering 99.2% of repertoires, were analysed. A TCS score was defined as the ratio between F50 (clonal expansion) and ExV (chaos), using BLOSUM62-based TCRdist between CDR3 peptides within each V-J. Welch's t-statistics and random forest reduced around 510 V-J features to under 15, which were used in a naive Bayes classifier (R e1071). TCRdb reprocessed the public reads (quality trimming at Q25 with fastp, clone calling with MiXCR) and kept in-frame beta chains. Every distinct CDR3 protein forms one entry, paired with its most common genes and DNA. TCRdb, not the original authors, processed these V and J calls. The sample contains about 410,000 distinct CDR3 sequences, 14% to 15% of them found a single time. The ten top clones hold roughly 13% of the sample.

Ophthalmopathy patients had moderately to severely active disease, Clinical Activity Score of at least 3, NOSPECS grade of at least 4, and duration under 3 months. Any patient with an uncontrolled infection, another autoimmune disease, pregnancy or lactation was excluded. Clinical symptoms, serum thyroxine and TRAb, thyroid ultrasound, and orbital computed tomography formed the basis for the diagnoses. PBMCs were isolated from about 9.2 ml of fresh peripheral blood by Ficoll-Paque density gradient centrifugation. Total RNA was extracted using Trizol reagent, and RNA quality was assessed on an Agilent 2100 Bioanalyzer.

The sequencing input was blood. The sequence derives from a man aged 18 to 29 with Graves' ophthalmopathy. The chain is assembled from TRBV11-2 and TRBJ2-5; the D gene identity is not certain. The DNA sequence is given as TGTGCCAGCAGCTTACTTCCGAACCCACGAACGGAGACCCAGTACTTC. Translation gives CASSLLPNPRTETQYF.